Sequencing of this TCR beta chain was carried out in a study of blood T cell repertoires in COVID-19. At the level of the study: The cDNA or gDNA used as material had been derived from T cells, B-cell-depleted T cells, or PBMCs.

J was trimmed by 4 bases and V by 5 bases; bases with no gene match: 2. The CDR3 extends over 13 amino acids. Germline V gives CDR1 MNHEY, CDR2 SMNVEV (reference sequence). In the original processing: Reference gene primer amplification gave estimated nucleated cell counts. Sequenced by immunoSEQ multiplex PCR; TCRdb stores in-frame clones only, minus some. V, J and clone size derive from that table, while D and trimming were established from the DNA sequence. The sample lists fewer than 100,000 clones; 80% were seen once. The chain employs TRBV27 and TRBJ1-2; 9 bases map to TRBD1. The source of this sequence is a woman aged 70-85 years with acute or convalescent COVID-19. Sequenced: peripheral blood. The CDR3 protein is CASSTQGAYGYTF. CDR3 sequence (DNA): TGTGCCAGCAGTACACAGGGGGCCTATGGCTACACCTTC.